Listed here are 7 T cell receptor beta chains from one sample, sequenced in a study of cytomegalovirus exposure and HLA in healthy donors. Primers included in the PCR were 60 Vbeta and 13 Jbeta primers. The table came from immunoSEQ multiplex PCR; TCRdb's copy has only in-frame clones and leaves some out. The table lists about 99,000 clones, roughly 77% of them singletons, with about 9.4% in the top ten. Sequenced: PBMCs. Receptors were obtained from a woman under 30 in good health and CMV-seropositive.

The V call is TRBV27, the J call TRBJ2-6; D perhaps matches TRBD2 (5 bases). Germline V gene sequence: CDR1 MNHEY, CDR2 SMNVEV (reference sequence). The CDR3 loop spans 14 amino acids. Trimming took off 8 bases at V and 2 bases at J, with 10 bases between the two ends. Here the CDR3 DNA reads TGTGCCAGCGCTCTCGGGGCTGGGGCCAACGTCCTGACTTTC. Its translation is CASALGAGANVLTF.

V is TRBV7-9 and J is TRBJ2-7; 9 nucleotides align to TRBD1. V shed 5 bases, J shed 2 bases, and the junction held 7 bases outside the gene matches. The CDR3 sequence is 15 residues long. Germline V gives CDR1 SEHNR, CDR2 FQNEAQ (reference sequence). The CDR3 spells CASSRTGGTAYEQYF. The DNA for the CDR3 is TGTGCCAGCAGCCGAACAGGGGGCACGGCCTACGAGCAGTACTTC.

V usage is TRBV7-2 and J usage is TRBJ2-5; 8 positions agree with TRBD1. CDR1 is SGHTA, CDR2 FQGNSA, per germline. This CDR3 region has 14 residues. Trimming took 6 bases from V and 2 from J; bases not matched to a gene: 5. This CDR3 reads CASSFRTGQETQYF. The CDR3 DNA reads TGTGCCAGCAGTTTCAGGACAGGGCAAGAGACCCAGTACTTC.

This clone was detected only a few times. The chain combines TRBV6-5 with TRBJ1-4; 11 positions match TRBD1. The J segment lost 7 bases and the V segment lost 9 bases, leaving 7 bases of the junction unmatched. CDR3 length: 14 residues. The germline V gene has CDR1 MNHEY and CDR2 SVGAGI. In nucleotides, the CDR3 is TGTGCCAGTAGGACAGGGGGCGCGTCTGAAAAACTGTTTTTT. Translating gives CASRTGGASEKLFF.

The rearrangement links TRBV12-5 to TRBJ2-1; TRBD2 agrees at 9 bases. CDR3 length equals 16 residues. V shed 0 bases, J shed 7 bases, and the junction held 7 bases outside the gene matches. Per the germline V gene, CDR1 is LGHNT and CDR2 is FRNRAP. The CDR3 nucleotides read TGTGCTAGTGGTTTGGTACGCAGCGGGAGGAATAATGAGCAGTTCTTC. It specifies CASGLVRSGRNNEQFF. Variable domain in full (rest from reference TRBV12-5 and TRBJ2-1): DARVTQTPRHKVTEMGQEVTMRCQPILGHNTVFWYRQTMMQGLELLAYFRNRAPLDDSGMPKDRFSAEMPDATLATLKIQPSEPRDSAVYFCASGLVRSGRNNEQFFGPGTRLTVL.

The J gene is TRBJ2-3, the V gene TRBV10-1; 8 bases are a match to TRBD2. The J segment lost 0 bases and the V segment lost 3 bases, leaving 2 bases of the junction unmatched. The CDR3 has 15 amino acids. Germline values: CDR1 WNHNN, CDR2 SYGVQD (reference sequence). CDR3 protein: CASSDSGGSTDTQYF. The CDR3 nucleotides are TGCGCCAGCAGTGACAGCGGGGGAAGCACAGATACGCAGTATTTT.

This clone was seen a handful of times. This chain links TRBV6-6 with TRBJ1-1; D call uncertain. Germline-derived CDR1 and CDR2 are MNHNY and SVGAGI (reference sequence). This CDR3 has 15 amino acids. V was pared by 0 bases and J by 10 bases, with 18 bases between. The CDR3 reads CASSYSPDNVLGAFF. CDR3 DNA sequence: TGTGCCAGCAGTTACTCGCCAGACAATGTATTGGGAGCTTTCTTT.